The rows below give T cell receptor beta chains drawn from one sample of a study of vaccination effects on CD4 cells after COVID-19. The protocol was immunoSEQ multiplex PCR, while the TCRdb copy is restricted to in-frame clones and leaves out a portion. In the table there are 13,000 to 15,000 clones, around 80% of which are singletons. These receptors have no identified antigens. The source was CD4+ T cells from PBMCs cultured with SARS-CoV-2 spike peptides, collected after COVID-19 vaccination. Receptors originate from a human donor who had a prior SARS-CoV-2 infection. CDR3s include the opening cysteine and the closing phenylalanine or tryptophan. The D gene is left open where the match is weak. The size field is filled for only some rows; it gives once, few, many or a size class.

>TRBV4-1|.|TRBJ1-5|.
CASSQDYSLSNQPQHF
TGCGCCAGCAGCCAAGATTATTCCCTTAGCAATCAGCCCCAGCATTTT
>TRBV18|.|TRBJ2-6|.
CASSPSRSGANVLTF
TGTGCCAGCTCACCCTCCCGGTCTGGGGCCAACGTCCTGACTTTC
>TRBV5-1|once|TRBJ2-7|.
CASSPIWGHEQYF
TGCGCCAGCAGCCCGATATGGGGCCACGAGCAGTACTTC
>TRBV2|.|TRBJ2-3|.
CASTKGGTQYF
TGTGCCAGCACCAAGGGAGGTACGCAGTATTTT
>TRBV19|.|TRBJ1-4|.
CASSMGRIWEKLFF
TGTGCCAGTAGTATGGGCAGAATATGGGAAAAACTGTTTTTT
>TRBV2|.|TRBJ1-6|TRBD1
CALMKGQPNSPLHF
TGTGCCCTTATGAAGGGACAGCCTAATTCACCCCTCCACTTT
>TRBV10-3|medium-sized|TRBJ2-5|TRBD1
CAISEEDRAGETQYF
TGTGCCATCAGTGAGGAAGACAGGGCGGGAGAGACCCAGTACTTC
>TRBV7-9|.|TRBJ2-3|TRBD2
CASSLGLAGTNTQYF
TGTGCCAGCAGCTTGGGACTAGCGGGGACAAATACGCAGTATTTT
>TRBV7-9|.|TRBJ2-2|TRBD1
CASSDRQGAILTGELFF
TGTGCCAGCAGCGACAGACAGGGAGCAATTTTGACCGGGGAGCTGTTTTTT
>TRBV6-6|.|TRBJ2-1|TRBD2
CAIRPSAGGPYNEQFF
TGTGCCATCCGCCCCTCAGCGGGAGGGCCTTACAATGAGCAGTTCTTC
>TRBV1|.|TRBJ2-3|.
CTSSQIRLRSGTQYF
TGCACCAGCAGCCAGATTCGGCTGCGGTCGGGTACGCAGTATTTT
>TRBV5-1|.|TRBJ2-1|TRBD2
CASSLYLAGATPEQFF
TGCGCCAGCAGCTTGTATCTAGCGGGGGCCACACCGGAGCAGTTCTTC
>TRBV24-1|.|TRBJ2-3|TRBD2
CATSEGTSGDADTQYF
TGTGCCACCAGTGAGGGGACTAGCGGGGACGCAGATACGCAGTATTTT
>TRBV4-3|.|TRBJ2-1|.
CASSQDVERGRSNEQFF
TGCGCCAGCAGCCAAGATGTAGAGCGCGGTCGGTCCAATGAGCAGTTCTTC
>TRBV6-5|.|TRBJ2-1|.
CASNQDTSSYNEQFF
TGTGCCAGCAACCAGGACACGAGCTCCTACAATGAGCAGTTCTTC
>TRBV5-1|.|TRBJ2-7|.
CASSLNSRSTYEQYF
TGCGCCAGCAGCTTGAACTCGCGGTCCACCTACGAGCAGTACTTC
>TRBV9|.|TRBJ1-3|TRBD1
CASSAQGAGGNTIYF
TGTGCCAGCAGCGCCCAGGGGGCGGGAGGAAACACCATATATTTT
>TRBV9|once|TRBJ2-3|.
CASSVGEIGDTQYF
TGTGCCAGCAGCGTAGGAGAAATCGGAGATACGCAGTATTTT
>TRBV9|.|TRBJ1-3|.
CASSVSSFSGNTIYF
TGTGCCAGCAGCGTAAGCTCCTTCTCTGGAAACACCATATATTTT
>TRBV28|.|TRBJ2-5|.
CASSLLAGATPQYF
TGTGCCAGCAGTTTATTGGCGGGGGCCACGCCCCAGTACTTC
>TRBV11-3|.|TRBJ2-7|TRBD2
CASSPGLAGGYEQYF
TGTGCCAGCAGCCCAGGACTAGCGGGAGGCTACGAGCAGTACTTC
>TRBV4-3|once|TRBJ2-6|.
CASSLERVYSGANVLTF
TGCGCCAGCAGCCTAGAGAGGGTCTACTCTGGGGCCAACGTCCTGACTTTC
>TRBV14|.|TRBJ1-1|.
CASSQASGNTEAFF
TGTGCCAGCAGCCAAGCCTCCGGGAACACTGAAGCTTTCTTT
>TRBV6-6|few|TRBJ2-7|TRBD1
CASRRGQGGNEQYF
TGTGCCAGCAGACGAGGACAGGGAGGCAACGAGCAGTACTTC
>TRBV7-2|few|TRBJ1-4|.
CASSAAASEKLFF
TGTGCCAGCAGCGCGGCGGCGAGTGAAAAACTGTTTTTT
>TRBV24-1|.|TRBJ2-1|TRBD2
CATSVAGEGYNEQFF
TGTGCCACCAGTGTAGCGGGAGAGGGGTACAATGAGCAGTTCTTC
>TRBV25-1|.|TRBJ1-6|.
CASSESDKLGSPLHF
TGTGCCAGCAGTGAATCCGATAAGCTCGGATCACCCCTCCACTTT
>TRBV6-5|.|TRBJ1-1|.
CASSYDRNTEAFF
TGTGCCAGCAGTTACGACAGGAACACTGAAGCTTTCTTT
>TRBV4-2|.|TRBJ1-1|.
CASSVKLGTEAFF
TGTGCCAGCAGCGTTAAATTGGGTACTGAAGCTTTCTTT
>TRBV11-3|once|TRBJ2-2|.
CASSTGGELFF
TGTGCCAGCAGCACCGGCGGGGAGCTGTTTTTT
>TRBV5-5|.|TRBJ2-5|.
CASSLEGTMEETQYF
TGTGCCAGCAGCTTGGAAGGGACCATGGAAGAGACCCAGTACTTC
>TRBV24-1|.|TRBJ2-5|.
CATSDRTALGLETQYF
TGTGCCACCAGTGACCGGACAGCCCTGGGGCTTGAGACCCAGTACTTC
>TRBV5-4|.|TRBJ1-1|.
CASSLRETEAFF
TGTGCCAGCAGCTTGCGGGAGACTGAAGCTTTCTTT
>TRBV3-1/TRBV3-2|.|TRBJ1-2|.
CASSPLPPPSSLGYTF
TGTGCCAGCAGCCCTCTGCCCCCCCCATCCTCCCTGGGCTACACCTTC
>TRBV5-1|once|TRBJ2-6|.
CASSFTTTASGANVLTF
TGCGCCAGCAGCTTTACAACAACTGCATCTGGGGCCAACGTCCTGACTTTC
>TRBV7-7|.|TRBJ2-2|TRBD2
CASTPLAGNTGELFF
TGTGCTAGCACCCCACTAGCGGGAAACACCGGGGAGCTGTTTTTT
>TRBV5-1|.|TRBJ1-1|.
CASSLGERTEAFF
TGCGCCAGCAGCCTTGGGGAGAGGACTGAAGCTTTCTTT
>TRBV2|.|TRBJ1-5|.
CASKGEGNQPQHF
TGTGCCAGTAAGGGGGAGGGAAATCAGCCCCAGCATTTT
>TRBV5-1|once|TRBJ1-2|TRBD1
CASSLNTGGDGYGYTF
TGCGCCAGCAGCTTGAATACAGGGGGCGATGGCTATGGCTACACCTTC
>TRBV5-5|few|TRBJ1-1|.
CASSFAQGTEAFF
TGTGCCAGCAGCTTTGCCCAGGGCACTGAAGCTTTCTTT
>TRBV18|.|TRBJ2-3|TRBD2
CASSPPAGSTDTQYF
TGTGCCAGCTCACCACCAGCGGGGAGCACAGATACGCAGTATTTT
>TRBV19|.|TRBJ2-1|.
CASRDDPTLDEQFF
TGTGCCAGTAGGGACGACCCTACCCTCGATGAGCAGTTCTTC
>TRBV30|.|TRBJ2-2|.
CAWSVLHGSNTGELFF
TGTGCCTGGAGTGTACTTCACGGTTCGAACACCGGGGAGCTGTTTTTT
>TRBV20-1|.|TRBJ2-1|.
CSASAPGVSYEQFF
TGCAGTGCTAGTGCGCCGGGAGTAAGTTATGAGCAGTTCTTC
>TRBV4-2|.|TRBJ2-5|TRBD2
CASSPEVAAGGPLFVETQYF
TGTGCCAGCAGCCCCGAGGTTGCAGCGGGAGGGCCTTTGTTTGTTGAGACCCAGTACTTC
>TRBV5-4|.|TRBJ1-1|TRBD1
CASSWGQGLNTEAFF
TGTGCCAGCAGCTGGGGACAGGGTTTGAACACTGAAGCTTTCTTT
>TRBV12-3/TRBV12-4|.|TRBJ2-4|.
CASSSTGFQYF
TGTGCCAGCAGTTCAACAGGGTTTCAGTACTTC
>TRBV6-5|.|TRBJ2-7|TRBD2
CASSAGDPYEQYF
TGTGCCAGTTCGGCGGGGGATCCCTACGAGCAGTACTTC
>TRBV9|.|TRBJ2-1|.
CASTPGGGTYNEQFF
TGTGCCAGCACCCCAGGGGGGGGAACCTACAATGAGCAGTTCTTC
>TRBV5-4|few|TRBJ2-3|TRBD2
CASSTGLAGGTDTQYF
TGTGCCAGCAGCACCGGACTAGCGGGGGGCACAGATACGCAGTATTTT
>TRBV2|.|TRBJ1-2|TRBD1
CASSVDRGIRGYTF
TGTGCCAGCAGTGTTGACAGGGGCATACGTGGCTACACCTTC
>TRBV21-1|.|TRBJ2-1|.
CASSNLRQGYNEQFF
TGTGCCAGCAGCAATTTGAGACAGGGGTACAATGAGCAGTTCTTC
>TRBV11-2|.|TRBJ2-5|.
CASREGVRETQYF
TGTGCCAGCAGGGAGGGAGTGCGTGAGACCCAGTACTTC
>TRBV30|.|TRBJ2-5|.
CAWSVRMRETQYF
TGTGCCTGGAGTGTACGAATGAGGGAGACCCAGTACTTC